Listed below are T cell receptor beta chains from one sample, sequenced in a study of identical twins. MiXCR, run by TCRdb on the 5' RACE reads, gives a single entry per CDR3 protein. The data contain approximately 700,000 distinct CDR3 sequences, roughly 20% of them singletons. These sequences were also reported in another study, on T cells expressing NK-cell markers.

Material for sequencing was PBMCs. The receptors were sampled from a woman under 30 in good health. Both conserved end residues are part of each CDR3.

v_call,j_call,cdr3_aa
TRBV18,TRBJ2-7,CASSPPGRGDHEQYF
TRBV20-1,TRBJ1-2,CSATDGKGYTF
TRBV5-1,TRBJ2-5,CASSTQGGETQYF
TRBV12-3/TRBV12-4,TRBJ2-7,CASSLTGVYEQYF
TRBV5-1,TRBJ2-1,CASSYESGDNEQFF
TRBV6-8,TRBJ2-1,CASSPRDADEQFF
TRBV7-8,TRBJ2-7,CASSLELASGRTYEQYF
TRBV7-9,TRBJ2-1,CASSLRMTAGGGNEQFF
TRBV6-5,TRBJ1-2,CASSWTGNYGYTF
TRBV15,TRBJ1-1,CATSREGWNTEAFF
TRBV29-1,TRBJ1-4,CSAASGTAVEKLFF
TRBV2,TRBJ1-5,CASSGGTGLPPQHF
TRBV5-1,TRBJ2-3,CASSLAVAGGIIGKGDTQYF
TRBV9,TRBJ2-1,CASSVDLRLAGPWEQFF
TRBV10-3,TRBJ2-2,CAISGMDSRDTGELFF
TRBV20-1,TRBJ2-3,CSAADSQSSTDTQYF
TRBV7-3,TRBJ1-1,CASSPTGATEAFF
TRBV20-1,TRBJ2-1,CSASRGGASYNEQFF
TRBV12-3/TRBV12-4,TRBJ2-3,CASSQIATQYF
TRBV5-5,TRBJ1-1,CASSFSGEEAFF
TRBV5-1,TRBJ2-1,CASSLGLGTGNHEQFF
TRBV7-9,TRBJ2-7,CASSITSTGRTYEQYF
TRBV20-1,TRBJ2-7,CSAKRDRGHEQYF
TRBV10-1,TRBJ2-1,CASSGLAGRHEQFF
TRBV7-9,TRBJ1-3,CASSFGRDGNTIYF
TRBV6-5,TRBJ2-3,CASSYLRGGRPDTQYF
TRBV3-1,TRBJ2-1,CASSRGASLEQFF
TRBV18,TRBJ2-3,CASSPPERGSLNTDTQYF
TRBV6-5,TRBJ2-5,CASSWASEGETQYF
TRBV12-3/TRBV12-4,TRBJ2-3,CATGGAGDTQYF
TRBV3-1,TRBJ2-3,CASSQSSGGQYTQYF
TRBV7-9,TRBJ2-5,CASSLASDGKETQYF
TRBV12-3/TRBV12-4,TRBJ1-1,CASTLGGIEAFF
TRBV20-1,TRBJ2-1,CSANGGTGEQFF
TRBV12-3/TRBV12-4,TRBJ1-1,CASLRDRGIMNTEAFF
TRBV29-1,TRBJ1-2,CSGRGGAVRGGYTF
TRBV20-1,TRBJ2-2,CSASGQVPGELFF
TRBV20-1,TRBJ1-1,CSAYGREDTEAFF
TRBV27,TRBJ1-4,CASRGFNEKLFF
TRBV20-1,TRBJ2-3,CSANLGKTSTDTQYF
TRBV27,TRBJ1-4,CASVGGANEKLFF
TRBV20-1,TRBJ2-7,CSAREQGRIHEQYF
TRBV5-1,TRBJ2-1,CASSFSGGHYNEQFF
TRBV10-3,TRBJ2-3,CAISDGTGGPDTQYF
TRBV19,TRBJ2-3,CASSLRATDTQYF
TRBV6-2/TRBV6-3,TRBJ2-1,CASSTRDSSSYNEQFF
TRBV7-8,TRBJ1-5,CASSPMRSGDQPQHF
TRBV19,TRBJ2-1,CAIGLAGVNEQFF
TRBV4-1,TRBJ2-7,CASSQEFPFYSYEQYF
TRBV6-1,TRBJ2-3,CASSERDSFGTDTQYF
TRBV7-2,TRBJ1-1,CASKPEGSWTEAFF
TRBV10-1,TRBJ2-7,CASPLLLAGSSYEQYF
TRBV12-3/TRBV12-4,TRBJ2-5,CASSSAPPGDQTQYF
TRBV3-1,TRBJ1-3,CASSFGQGSGNTIYF
TRBV20-1,TRBJ2-3,CSLGLAGGTDTQYF
TRBV4-2,TRBJ2-1,CASSQDRLGAYNEQFF
TRBV29-1,TRBJ1-1,CSVDPGGTEAFF
TRBV4-1,TRBJ2-1,CASSQTRAHGNEQFF